These 27 T cell receptor beta chains share one sample of origin, sequenced in a study of T-cell reconstitution after alpha-beta-depleted transplantation in children. Preparation of the TCRbeta library involved a method that used unique molecular identifiers. TCRdb analysed the PCR reads with MiXCR anew, one entry per CDR3 protein. Altogether some 830,000 distinct CDR3 sequences are present, roughly 15% being singletons, with the ten largest covering just under 5%. The sequenced sample was PBMCs, mostly from graft donor cells, obtained 360 days after TCRalphabeta/CD19-depleted stem cell transplant. The receptors come from a male patient aged 10 to 17 who had a stem cell transplant for acute lymphoblastic leukemia, so the T cells may come from the graft donor.

The sample holds many counts of this clonotype. The rearrangement links TRBV4-1 to TRBJ2-3; D remains ambiguous. The CDR3 is 19 amino acids. Trimming cost V 0 bases and J 3 bases, with 22 bases left between them. The germline gives CDR1 MGHRA, CDR2 YSYEKL. CDR3 sequence: CASSQEGVVRRGSTDTQYF. DNA for the CDR3: TGCGCCAGCAGCCAAGAAGGTGTAGTGCGCCGAGGATCTACAGATACGCAGTATTTT.

The genes are TRBV4-1 and TRBJ2-3; no reliable D call. Germline CDR1 reads MGHRA; CDR2 reads YSYEKL. Trimming removed 1 base at V and 1 base at J, with 9 bases between. The CDR3 runs to 15 residues. The chain's CDR3 is CASSQVRVGTDTQYF. In nucleotides, the CDR3 is TGCGCCAGCAGCCAAGTAAGAGTGGGCACAGATACGCAGTATTTT.

The chain uses TRBV4-1 and TRBJ1-1; TRBD1 might be the D (5 bases). Deletions cut 4 bases from V and 0 bases from J, with 15 bases between. Germline-derived CDR1 and CDR2 are MGHRA and YSYEKL. The length of the CDR3 is 16 residues. DNA for the CDR3: TGCGCCAGCAGCCGCCGACAGAGCGGGTTGAACACTGAAGCTTTCTTT. The encoded protein is CASSRRQSGLNTEAFF.

The genes are TRBV18 and TRBJ2-7; the match to TRBD1 covers 7 bases. Germline loops: CDR1 KGHSH, CDR2 LQKENI. V shed 5 bases, J shed 3 bases, and the junction held 10 bases outside the gene matches. The CDR3 consists of 15 residues. The CDR3 nucleotides read TGTGCCAGCTCAGGAACGAAGGGGGCGGGCTACGAGCAGTACTTC. Protein: CASSGTKGAGYEQYF.

This sequence joins TRBV12-5 and TRBJ2-1; D perhaps matches TRBD2 (5 bases). CDR3 length: 15 residues. Trimming pared 7 bases from V and 8 bases from J, leaving 21 bases between. Germline V gives CDR1 LGHNT, CDR2 FRNRAP. The DNA for the CDR3 is TGTGCTAGTGCCCACCGGGTGGGAGCGAACTATGAGCAGTTCTTC. Protein product: CASAHRVGANYEQFF.

This clonotype was seen ten or more times. This chain links TRBV10-3 with TRBJ2-1, with a possible D match to TRBD2 (6 bases). The germline V gene encodes CDR1 ENHRY and CDR2 SYGVKD. There are 12 residues in the CDR3. The V gene lost 9 bases and the J gene lost 4 bases, with 10 bases spanning the gap. The CDR3 sequence is CAMGDFYNEQFF. CDR3 nucleotides: TGTGCCATGGGGGACTTTTACAATGAGCAGTTCTTC.

The CDR3 sequence is CASSLADLSGELFF. For the CDR3, the DNA is TGCGCCAGCAGCTTGGCAGACTTGTCCGGGGAGCTGTTTTTT. The chain combines TRBV5-1 with TRBJ2-2; D ambiguous. This CDR3 region has 14 residues. From germline, CDR1 is SGHRS and CDR2 YFSETQ. Trimming stripped 0 bases from V and 6 bases from J, with 9 bases between.

The CDR3 loop is CASSLALREVEAFF. Written as DNA, the CDR3 is TGCGCCAGCAGCTTGGCTCTTCGGGAGGTTGAAGCTTTCTTT. The chain carries TRBV5-1 and TRBJ1-1; D unclear. Germline CDR1 and CDR2: SGHRS and YFSETQ. CDR3 size: 14 residues. V dropped 0 bases and J dropped 7 bases, with 13 bases sitting between them.

This clonotype was counted only a few times. This CDR3 is CSAPLGLAGGYEQYF. CDR3 bases: TGCAGTGCTCCCCTCGGGCTAGCGGGAGGCTACGAGCAGTACTTC. The chain carries TRBV20-1 and TRBJ2-7, with 11 bases fitting TRBD2. This CDR3 spans 15 amino acids. Germline loops: CDR1 DFQATT, CDR2 SNEGSKA (reference sequence). Trimming at V came to 5 bases and at J to 3 bases, leaving 9 bases not matched to a gene.

The V gene is TRBV7-6, the J gene TRBJ2-1; D is ambiguous. The V end lost 8 bases, the J end lost 4 bases, and 12 bases lay between the germline ends. This CDR3 comprises 13 residues. Germline values: CDR1 SGHVS, CDR2 FNYEAQ. The CDR3 region is CASGWVAYNEQFF. CDR3 DNA sequence: TGTGCCAGCGGCTGGGTCGCTTACAATGAGCAGTTCTTC.

This clonotype has a handful of counts. The chain recombines TRBV5-1 with TRBJ2-3; perhaps TRBD2 as D (5 bases). The length of the CDR3 is 15 residues. The germline V gene has CDR1 SGHRS and CDR2 YFSETQ. V gave up 4 bases and J gave up 3 bases, with 15 bases separating them. The CDR3 DNA follows: TGCGCCAGCAGCCGTTCTAGCATTGGAACAGATACGCAGTATTTT. Its protein product is CASSRSSIGTDTQYF.

The CDR3 region is CASSRHEGSGYEQYF. The CDR3 DNA reads TGTGCCAGCAGTCGCCACGAGGGGAGCGGGTACGAGCAGTACTTC. The chain couples TRBV12-3 or TRBV12-4 to TRBJ2-7, with D perhaps matching TRBD2 (6 bases). The CDR3 loop spans 15 amino acids. Trimming left V 5 bases short and J 4 bases short, with 18 bases between.

V gene TRBV3-1 combines with J gene TRBJ2-3; D call uncertain. V was clipped by 1 base and J by 0 bases, with 8 bases between them. The CDR3 is 15 residues long. Germline V gene data show CDR1 as LGHDT and CDR2 as YNNKEL (reference sequence). The CDR3 here is CASSQGGPSTDTQYF. Written as DNA, the CDR3 is TGTGCCAGCAGCCAAGGAGGCCCTAGCACAGATACGCAGTATTTT.

V and J are TRBV5-1 and TRBJ1-3; D not resolved. CDR1 and CDR2 from the germline V gene are SGHRS and YFSETQ. Trimming took 0 bases from V and 7 from J, leaving 8 bases between them. The CDR3 length is 13 residues. CDR3 sequence reads: CASSLGGLNTIYF. The CDR3 DNA reads as TGCGCCAGCAGCTTGGGAGGGTTGAACACCATATATTTT.

This clonotype has more than one count but fewer than ten. At one end the junction does not follow the germline gene, possibly because of a read error. V gene TRBV3-1 combines with J gene TRBJ2-1; 8 bases fit TRBD2. This CDR3 has 16 residues. CDR1 and CDR2 from the germline V gene are LGHDT and YNNKEL (reference sequence). For the CDR3, the DNA is TGTGCCAGCAGCCAAGATATTGGCGGGAGGTGGAATGAGCGGTTCTTC. Amino acids: CASSQDIGGRWNERFF.

The chain employs TRBV4-1 and TRBJ2-7, with 9 bases aligning to TRBD2. Germline loops: CDR1 MGHRA, CDR2 YSYEKL. The CDR3 sequence is 18 residues long. V trimming: 0 bases; J trimming: 2 bases; junction bases outside the gene matches: 11. The CDR3 spells CASSQDWNSGRPTYEQYF. CDR3 nucleotide sequence: TGCGCCAGCAGCCAAGATTGGAACAGCGGGAGGCCAACCTACGAGCAGTACTTC.

This clonotype was observed a few times. The chain uses TRBV10-3 and TRBJ2-7; D ambiguous. Trimming shortened V by 8 bases and J by 3 bases, and 8 bases separated the two germline ends. There are 11 residues in the CDR3. Germline CDR1 is ENHRY and CDR2 is SYGVKD. The CDR3 coding sequence is TGTGCCATCGGAAGGAGCTACGAGCAGTACTTC. This sequence encodes CAIGRSYEQYF.

This clonotype was counted only a few times. The rearrangement links TRBV30 to TRBJ2-1; the D gene is possibly TRBD1 (6 bases). CDR3 length equals 14 residues. Germline CDR1 GTSNPN, CDR2 SVGIG (reference sequence). V was pared by 2 bases and J by 4 bases, with 12 bases between. The CDR3 sequence: CAWSRGTGYNEQFF. The CDR3 region has the DNA TGTGCCTGGAGTAGGGGAACAGGGTACAATGAGCAGTTCTTC.

The chain uses TRBV5-6 and TRBJ2-1; D gene ambiguous. This CDR3 comprises 15 residues. The germline V gene has CDR1 SGHDT and CDR2 YYEEEE. The V gene lost 0 bases and the J gene lost 1 base, with 8 bases spanning the gap. In DNA form, the CDR3 reads TGTGCCAGCAGCTTGGGGGATCCTTCCTACAATGAGCAGTTCTTC. This codes for CASSLGDPSYNEQFF.

This clonotype has a handful of counts. This chain uses TRBV12-3 or TRBV12-4 with TRBJ2-3; D not resolved. Trimming removed 6 bases at V and 0 bases at J, with 13 bases between. The CDR3 is 15 residues long. The CDR3 bases are TGTGCCAGCAGCCCCCGCGGAGCCAGCACAGATACGCAGTATTTT. The encoded protein is CASSPRGASTDTQYF.

V usage is TRBV20-1 and J usage is TRBJ2-3, with D hard to call. The CDR3 extends over 13 amino acids. Trimming took off 7 bases at V and 0 bases at J, with 11 bases between the two ends. Germline V CDR1 and CDR2: DFQATT, SNEGSKA (reference sequence). The DNA of the CDR3 is TGCAGTGGCAGGATCCGCAGCACAGATACGCAGTATTTT. Translation: CSGRIRSTDTQYF.

This clonotype occurred a few times. The V and J genes are TRBV7-2 and TRBJ2-5; no reliable D call. V lost 6 bases and J 7 bases, leaving 12 bases between the germline ends. The CDR3 consists of 12 residues. CDR1 is SGHTA, CDR2 FQGNSA, per germline. The CDR3 nucleotides read TGTGCCAGCAGACAGACCAAGGGGACCCAGTACTTC. It codes for CASRQTKGTQYF.

The CDR3: CSGGTGTHEQYF. The CDR3 region has the DNA TGCAGCGGCGGGACAGGGACCCACGAGCAGTACTTC. The V call is TRBV20-1, the J call TRBJ2-7; TRBD1 agrees at 9 bases. CDR1 is DFQATT, CDR2 SNEGSKA, per germline (reference sequence). The CDR3 is made up of 12 amino acids.

This clonotype was observed a few times. The chain couples TRBV9 to TRBJ1-6, with 10 bases identical to TRBD1. The CDR3 covers 17 residues. Germline CDR1 reads SGDLS; CDR2 reads YYNGEE. V trimming: 6 bases; J trimming: 4 bases; junction bases outside the gene matches: 10. The CDR3 here is CASKRGGDRGYNSPLHF. The CDR3 DNA reads as TGTGCCAGCAAACGAGGAGGGGACAGGGGATATAATTCACCCCTCCACTTT.

This clonotype was detected a few times. The chain joins TRBV5-1 to TRBJ2-1; 9 positions match TRBD1. V trimming: 2 bases; J trimming: 5 bases; junction bases outside the gene matches: 8. The CDR3 sequence is 16 residues long. The germline V gene has CDR1 SGHRS and CDR2 YFSETQ. This chain's CDR3 is CASSFTGGRLNNEQFF. CDR3 in DNA: TGCGCCAGCAGCTTTACAGGGGGCCGTTTAAACAATGAGCAGTTCTTC.

This clonotype has more than one count but fewer than ten. The chain uses TRBV5-1 and TRBJ2-7; no clear D. Germline V gene lookup returns CDR1 SGHRS and CDR2 YFSETQ. There are 13 residues in the CDR3. V lost 5 bases to trimming and J lost 3 bases, with 12 bases between them. CDR3: CASRREVVYEQYF. The CDR3 region has the DNA TGCGCCAGCAGAAGAGAAGTGGTCTACGAGCAGTACTTC.

This CDR3 is CASSRRGAGYEQYF. The DNA for the CDR3 is TGTGCCAGCAGCCGACGGGGGGCGGGGTACGAGCAGTACTTC. The rearrangement links TRBV14 to TRBJ2-7, with a tentative D call TRBD2 (7 bases). Deletions cut 4 bases from V and 4 bases from J, with 14 bases between. This CDR3 region has 14 residues. Germline V gene lookup returns CDR1 SGHDN and CDR2 FVKESK.